A selection of T cell receptor beta chains follows, all from one sample in a study of shared clonotypes between healthy human individuals. TCRdb's copy holds only in-frame clones and misses some; the assay was immunoSEQ multiplex PCR. The sample lists approximately 2.1 million clones; 85% to 95% were seen once. Sequences were obtained from naive CD4+ T cells from PBMCs. These receptors all stem from a man younger than 35 in good health. Some clones in this sample may be carry-over from other donors' samples. Each CDR3 is given with its conserved first and last residue. Fields, in order: CDR3 protein, CDR3 DNA, D gene, V gene, clone size, CDR3 length, J gene. A D gene is named only where the DNA matches it firmly. Some rows have no size entry. The others give once, few or many, or a class for an expanded clone.

CASSLKRTIIKETQYF | TGTGCCAGCAGTTTAAAACGGACGATCATAAAAGAGACCCAGTACTTC | - | TRBV27 | - | 16 | TRBJ2-5
CASTLGTTDEQFF | TGTGCCAGTACCCTGGGGACTACGGATGAGCAGTTCTTC | TRBD2 | TRBV19 | - | 13 | TRBJ2-1
CSVAPGQTLSGANVLTF | TGCAGCGTTGCCCCGGGACAGACCCTCTCTGGGGCCAACGTCCTGACTTTC | TRBD1 | TRBV29-1 | - | 17 | TRBJ2-6
CASGPTSGRPNTGELFF | TGTGCCAGCGGTCCGACTAGCGGGAGGCCGAACACCGGGGAGCTGTTTTTT | TRBD2 | TRBV7-9 | - | 17 | TRBJ2-2
CASSDHNRPGDTQYF | TGTGCCAGCAGTGACCACAACCGGCCGGGAGATACGCAGTATTTT | - | TRBV28 | - | 15 | TRBJ2-3
CASSSVAGGSNEQFF | TGTGCCAGCAGTTCCGTAGCGGGAGGGAGCAATGAGCAGTTCTTC | TRBD2 | TRBV27 | - | 15 | TRBJ2-1
CASSTRTSGKKYYNEQFF | TGTGCCAGCAGTACCCGGACTAGCGGGAAAAAGTACTACAATGAGCAGTTCTTC | TRBD2 | TRBV28 | - | 18 | TRBJ2-1
CASSYHSYVSTDTQYF | TGTGCCAGCAGTTACCACTCTTACGTTAGCACAGATACGCAGTATTTT | - | TRBV6-6 | - | 16 | TRBJ2-3
CASSRGQASTNEKLFF | TGTGCCAGCTCACGTGGACAGGCTTCAACTAATGAAAAACTGTTTTTT | TRBD1 | TRBV18 | - | 16 | TRBJ1-4
CASSFLFVGQYF | TGTGCCAGCAGTTTTTTGTTTGTTGGGCAGTACTTC | - | TRBV28 | - | 12 | TRBJ2-7
CAIGGAGRGDTQYF | TGTGCCATCGGAGGAGCGGGGCGAGGAGATACGCAGTATTTT | TRBD2 | TRBV28 | - | 14 | TRBJ2-3
CASSPAGQATGELFF | TGTGCCAGCTCACCAGCGGGACAGGCCACCGGGGAGCTGTTTTTT | TRBD1 | TRBV18 | - | 15 | TRBJ2-2
CASSLPGAGNTIYF | TGCGCCAGCAGCTTGCCAGGGGCTGGAAACACCATATATTTT | - | TRBV5-1 | - | 14 | TRBJ1-3
CASSPSDHYNEQFF | TGTGCCAGCAGCCCATCGGACCACTACAATGAGCAGTTCTTC | - | TRBV7-3 | - | 14 | TRBJ2-1
CASSQASNQPQHF | TGTGCCAGCAGTCAGGCGAGCAATCAGCCCCAGCATTTT | - | TRBV7-8 | - | 13 | TRBJ1-5
CASSPTSGTYNEQFF | TGTGCCAGCAGCCCGACTAGCGGGACATACAATGAGCAGTTCTTC | TRBD2 | TRBV9 | few | 15 | TRBJ2-1
CASSSRYGRDEQFF | TGTGCCAGCAGCTCCCGGTACGGGAGGGATGAGCAGTTCTTC | TRBD2 | TRBV7-2 | - | 14 | TRBJ2-1
CASSGGPQFNEKLFF | TGTGCCAGCAGTGGGGGGCCGCAGTTCAATGAAAAACTGTTTTTT | - | TRBV6-1 | - | 15 | TRBJ1-4
CASRPSGLAGCTYEQYF | TGTGCAAGTCGCCCCTCGGGCTTAGCGGGTTGTACCTACGAGCAGTACTTC | - | TRBV12-2 | - | 17 | TRBJ2-7
CASSPRDRGQETQYF | TGCGCCAGCAGCCCTCGGGACAGGGGGCAAGAGACCCAGTACTTC | TRBD1 | TRBV5-1 | once | 15 | TRBJ2-5
CASTPKGTGENTGELFF | TGCGCCAGCACCCCCAAGGGGACAGGAGAAAACACCGGGGAGCTGTTTTTT | TRBD1 | TRBV4-1 | - | 17 | TRBJ2-2
CSVGGLEDTDTQYF | TGCAGCGTTGGTGGATTGGAAGACACAGATACGCAGTATTTT | - | TRBV29-1 | - | 14 | TRBJ2-3
CAWSVYGKEGELFF | TGTGCCTGGAGTGTATACGGGAAGGAAGGGGAGCTGTTTTTT | - | TRBV30 | - | 14 | TRBJ2-2
CASSLAVAGSYEQYF | TGTGCCAGCTCCCTCGCGGTAGCGGGTTCCTACGAGCAGTACTTC | TRBD2 | TRBV18 | - | 15 | TRBJ2-7
CASKFEDYRRGEQFF | TGTGCCAGTAAATTTGAGGACTATCGGCGCGGTGAGCAGTTCTTC | - | TRBV19 | once | 15 | TRBJ2-1
CASSLVGDTQYF | TGTGCCAGCAGCTTAGTGGGGGATACGCAGTATTTT | - | TRBV11-2 | - | 12 | TRBJ2-3
CASSVQFSNQPQHF | TGTGCCAGCAGTGTACAGTTTAGCAATCAGCCCCAGCATTTT | - | TRBV2 | - | 14 | TRBJ1-5
CASNILSNTGELFF | TGTGCCAGCAATATCCTCTCCAACACCGGGGAGCTGTTTTTT | - | TRBV28 | - | 14 | TRBJ2-2
CSVLRDLNSYEQYF | TGCAGCGTCCTCCGGGACTTGAACTCCTACGAGCAGTACTTC | - | TRBV29-1 | - | 14 | TRBJ2-7
CASSPTTRAKNIQYF | TGTGCCAGCAGCCCTACGACTCGGGCCAAAAACATTCAGTACTTC | - | TRBV6-7 | once | 15 | TRBJ2-4
CAWSVLGYEQYF | TGTGCCTGGAGTGTACTAGGGTACGAGCAGTACTTC | - | TRBV30 | once | 12 | TRBJ2-7
CASSGPGLGEEKLFF | TGTGCCAGCAGTGGCCCAGGCCTGGGGGAGGAAAAACTGTTTTTT | - | TRBV2 | - | 15 | TRBJ1-4
CASSLESRGGGYTF | TGTGCCAGCAGCTTAGAGTCCAGGGGAGGTGGCTACACCTTC | - | TRBV7-9 | once | 14 | TRBJ1-2
CASSEGQGLTDTQYF | TGCGCCAGCAGTGAGGGACAGGGGCTCACAGATACGCAGTATTTT | TRBD1 | TRBV10-1 | - | 15 | TRBJ2-3
CASSQAPGREKTQYF | TGCGCCAGCAGCCAAGCCCCGGGGCGGGAGAAGACCCAGTACTTC | TRBD2 | TRBV4-1 | - | 15 | TRBJ2-5
CASTRAGGLSYEQYF | TGTGCCAGCACCCGAGCGGGAGGCCTCTCCTACGAGCAGTACTTC | TRBD2 | TRBV27 | - | 15 | TRBJ2-7
CASSQGVPQISYEQYF | TGTGCCAGCAGCCAGGGGGTTCCACAAATCTCCTACGAGCAGTACTTC | TRBD1 | TRBV5-4 | - | 16 | TRBJ2-7
CASSVTVGPYEQYF | TGTGCCAGCAGCGTAACGGTGGGCCCTTACGAGCAGTACTTC | - | TRBV9 | - | 14 | TRBJ2-7
CAWSAGLAEARGSKNIQYF | TGTGCCTGGAGTGCGGGACTAGCGGAGGCAAGGGGGTCCAAAAACATTCAGTACTTC | TRBD2 | TRBV30 | once | 19 | TRBJ2-4
CASRVQGFGTEAFF | TGCGCCAGCAGGGTCCAGGGGTTTGGCACTGAAGCTTTCTTT | - | TRBV5-1 | - | 14 | TRBJ1-1
CASSLLAGGGEQFF | TGTGCCAGCAGCTTGTTAGCGGGAGGCGGTGAGCAGTTCTTC | TRBD2 | TRBV5-4 | - | 14 | TRBJ2-1
CASSLNAVPTGELFF | TGTGCCAGCAGTTTAAATGCAGTCCCCACCGGGGAGCTGTTTTTT | - | TRBV27 | - | 15 | TRBJ2-2
CASSVGGAGQETQYF | TGTGCCAGCAGCGTGGGGGGCGCTGGGCAAGAGACCCAGTACTTC | - | TRBV5-4 | - | 15 | TRBJ2-5
CASSVVGLSHSTDTQYF | TGTGCCAGCAGCGTAGTCGGACTTTCCCATAGCACAGATACGCAGTATTTT | - | TRBV9 | - | 17 | TRBJ2-3
CASSRGHPATEAFF | TGTGCCAGTAGTAGGGGACACCCGGCGACTGAAGCTTTCTTT | - | TRBV19 | - | 14 | TRBJ1-1
CASSPEGLSQSYGYTF | TGCGCCAGCAGCCCCGAGGGGTTGTCACAAAGCTATGGCTACACCTTC | - | TRBV5-1 | - | 16 | TRBJ1-2
CASSPRTGVEKTGEQFF | TGTGCCAGCAGCCCGCGAACCGGGGTCGAAAAAACGGGTGAGCAGTTCTTC | - | TRBV7-2 | once | 17 | TRBJ2-1
CSVRGQGTETQYF | TGCAGCGTCCGGGGACAGGGGACGGAGACCCAGTACTTC | TRBD1 | TRBV29-1 | - | 13 | TRBJ2-5